The next 22 T cell receptor beta chains were all read from a single sample in a study of T cell repertoires in cytomegalovirus infection. No antigen has been assigned to these receptors. TCRdb redid the calling of the reads with MiXCR, one entry per CDR3 protein. The sample holds roughly 500,000 distinct CDR3 sequences, roughly 34% seen once. Sequencing was performed on cultured PBMCs, taken from culture after CMV antigen stimulation. The receptors shown here come from a human donor in good health (CMV status not recorded). Some clones in this sample may be carry-over from other donors' samples.

The chain has TRBV6-5 and TRBJ1-1; 8 positions agree with TRBD1. Germline V lookup: CDR1 MNHEY, CDR2 SVGAGI. The CDR3 length is 17 residues. V lost 2 bases and J lost 0; bases outside the gene matches: 8. The CDR3 loop reads CASSYRSQGGLNTEAFF. The CDR3 nucleotides read TGTGCCAGCAGTTACCGATCACAGGGGGGCCTGAACACTGAAGCTTTCTTT.

This sequence joins TRBV2 and TRBJ2-7; D gene uncertain. The V and J ends lost 6 bases and 2 bases respectively, with 8 bases between them. Germline CDR1 and CDR2: SNHLY and FYNNEI. This CDR3 contains 12 residues. DNA of the CDR3: TGTGCCAGCAGACCGAGTACCTACGAGCAGTACGTC. Its protein product is CASRPSTYEQYV.

CDR3 coding DNA: TGCGCCAGCAGCTTGGCCGCTCTAGCGGGAGCGGCCGGGGAGCTGTTTTTT. This sequence encodes CASSLAALAGAAGELFF. The chain combines TRBV5-1 with TRBJ2-2; 10 bases map to TRBD2. Trimming cost V 0 bases and J 6 bases; bases outside gene matches: 8. The germline CDR1 and CDR2 sequences are SGHRS and YFSETQ. This CDR3 contains 17 residues.

V usage is TRBV25-1 and J usage is TRBJ2-7; D gene ambiguous. Trimming shortened V by 6 bases and J by 1 base, and 22 bases separated the two germline ends. This CDR3 contains 17 residues. Looked up from germline, CDR1 is MGHDK and CDR2 is SYGVNS. The CDR3 DNA reads TGTGCCAGCAGCCCCACCGGCCCCGGGCCCTTTTCCTACGAGCAGTACTTC. Translation: CASSPTGPGPFSYEQYF.

As for this clonotype: Its ends do not fully match the called genes, so a read error is possible. The chain employs TRBV19 and TRBJ1-2; perhaps TRBD1 as D (5 bases). Germline V gene data show CDR1 as LNHDA and CDR2 as SQIVND (reference sequence). The CDR3 loop spans 11 amino acids. The CDR3 DNA reads as TGTGCCAGTAACACGGGACGGTCTACGTCCTTC. Translated, it gives CASNTGRSTSF. The full variable domain, in which reference TRBV19 and TRBJ1-2 provide the parts outside the CDR3, is DGGITQSPKYLFRKEGQNVTLSCEQNLNHDAMYWYRQDPGQGLRLIYYSQIVNDFQKGDIAEGYSVSREKKESFPLTVTSAQKNPTAFYLCASNTGRSTSFGSGTRLTVV.

This clonotype was counted only a few times. This chain links TRBV19 with TRBJ1-1; 9 bases line up with TRBD1. V lost 9 bases, J lost 0 bases, and 5 bases stayed unmatched. This CDR3 contains 14 residues. Germline CDR1 LNHDA, CDR2 SQIVND (reference sequence). In nucleotides, the CDR3 is TGTGCCAGCGACGGGACAGGGTTGAACACTGAAGCTTTCTTT. Translated: CASDGTGLNTEAFF.

V usage is TRBV7-2 and J usage is TRBJ2-3; 7 nucleotides match TRBD2. Germline CDR1 SGHTA, CDR2 FQGNSA. The CDR3 contains 14 residues. The V segment lost 6 bases and the J segment 5 bases; nucleotides outside the gene matches: 8. The CDR3 sequence: CASSLLAVRDTQYF. CDR3 DNA: TGTGCCAGCAGTCTTCTAGCGGTTCGAGATACGCAGTATTTT.

For the CDR3, the DNA is TGTGCCAGCAGCTCACAGGGGGCGCGCACTGAAGCTTTCTTT. Protein: CASSSQGARTEAFF. The chain has TRBV7-2 and TRBJ1-1; 9 positions agree with TRBD1. The trim removed 4 bases at V and 4 bases at J, leaving 4 bases unmatched. CDR3 size: 14 residues. Germline values: CDR1 SGHTA, CDR2 FQGNSA.

The chain recombines TRBV4-1 with TRBJ2-1, with 8 bases that match TRBD2. Germline values: CDR1 MGHRA, CDR2 YSYEKL. The CDR3 runs to 15 residues. After removal of 1 base from V and 5 bases from J, the junction contained 4 bases not matched to a gene. The CDR3 DNA reads TGCGCCAGCAGCCAAGCACTAGCGGAGAACAATGAGCAGTTCTTC. Its translation is CASSQALAENNEQFF.

The rearrangement joins TRBV6-5 to TRBJ2-1; 9 bases are a match to TRBD2. CDR1 and CDR2 from the germline V gene are MNHEY and SVGAGI. J lost 7 bases, V lost 0 bases, and 10 bases had no gene match. CDR3 size: 17 residues. CDR3 nucleotides: TGTGCCAGCAGTTACTCCGTGCGGGAGGGCCTTAGGAATGAGCAGTTCTTC. This sequence encodes CASSYSVREGLRNEQFF.

This chain connects TRBV27 to TRBJ2-1, with a possible D match to TRBD1 (5 bases). Trimming took off 4 bases at V and 5 bases at J, with 9 bases between the two ends. The CDR3 is 13 amino acids. Germline V gives CDR1 MNHEY, CDR2 SMNVEV (reference sequence). The CDR3, as DNA: TGTGCCAGCAGTTCAGGGAAGCACAATGAGCAGTTCTTC. Protein: CASSSGKHNEQFF.

The gene calls are TRBV6-2 or TRBV6-3 and TRBJ1-1, with TRBD1 matching 7 bases. The germline V gene encodes CDR1 MNHEY and CDR2 SVGEGT. This CDR3 is built from 18 residues. V lost 4 bases to trimming and J lost 1 base; unmatched junction nucleotides: 15. The CDR3 region is CASSFPPDRVEKNTEAFF. The DNA for the CDR3 is TGTGCCAGCAGTTTCCCTCCCGACAGGGTCGAGAAGAACACTGAAGCTTTCTTT.

This clonotype occurred a few times. The CDR3: CASSLKSPGGQPQHF. As DNA, the CDR3 is TGTGCCAGCAGTTTGAAGAGCCCCGGGGGTCAGCCCCAGCATTTT. The rearrangement joins TRBV12-3 or TRBV12-4 to TRBJ1-5, with a tentative D call TRBD1 (5 bases). Trimming pared 3 bases from V and 6 bases from J, leaving 15 bases between. The CDR3 is 15 amino acids.

This clonotype occurred a few times. The gene calls are TRBV12-3 or TRBV12-4 and TRBJ2-2; D not certain. Trimming shortened V by 5 bases and J by 7 bases, and 14 bases separated the two germline ends. The CDR3 covers 14 residues. The CDR3 DNA is TGTGCCAGCAGTCCGGGCCTTAATCGCGGGGAGCTGTTTTTT. Translated: CASSPGLNRGELFF.

The gene calls are TRBV7-8 and TRBJ1-4, with D perhaps TRBD1 (6 bases). The CDR3 totals 16 residues. With 5 bases removed from V and 0 bases from J, the gap between germline ends came to 13 bases. Germline values: CDR1 SGHVS, CDR2 FQNEAQ. CDR3: CASSIQGTPTNEKLFF. DNA of the CDR3: TGTGCCAGCAGCATACAGGGTACCCCAACTAATGAAAAACTGTTTTTT.

This clonotype came up a few times. The chain's CDR3 is CASSIISTSGPYEQYV. The CDR3 nucleotides read TGTGCCAGTAGTATCATATCGACTAGCGGTCCCTACGAGCAGTACGTC. J is TRBJ2-7 and V is TRBV19, with 9 nucleotides matching TRBD2. The junction had 8 bases not matched to a gene; V was cut back by 3 bases and J by 2 bases. The CDR3 extends over 16 amino acids. Germline V gene data show CDR1 as LNHDA and CDR2 as SQIVND (reference sequence).

The chain carries TRBV27 and TRBJ2-1, with 11 bases lining up with TRBD2. V lost 6 bases, J lost 3 bases, and 10 bases stayed unmatched. This CDR3 comprises 17 residues. The V gene's germline CDR1 is MNHEY and CDR2 SMNVEV (reference sequence). CDR3 residues: CASSPRFLAGGYNEQFF. CDR3 in DNA: TGTGCCAGCAGCCCTAGATTCCTAGCGGGAGGCTACAATGAGCAGTTCTTC.

This clonotype appeared a few times. The chain couples TRBV10-3 to TRBJ2-1; D might be TRBD1 or TRBD2, each matching 6 bases. The CDR3 runs 17 residues. Germline lookup yields CDR1 ENHRY and CDR2 SYGVKD. Trimming cost V 6 bases and J 1 base, with 19 bases left between them. CDR3 loop: CAISGGTRIQSYNEQFF. The CDR3 DNA reads as TGTGCCATCAGCGGAGGGACACGGATTCAATCCTACAATGAGCAGTTCTTC.

This chain uses TRBV7-6 with TRBJ2-1; the match to TRBD2 covers 13 bases. V shed 6 bases, J shed 6 bases, and the junction held 5 bases outside the gene matches. CDR1 is SGHVS, CDR2 FNYEAQ, per germline. This CDR3 is 15 amino acids long. This chain's CDR3 is CASRPGLAGPNEQFF. CDR3 in DNA: TGTGCCAGCAGACCGGGACTAGCGGGACCCAATGAGCAGTTCTTC.

J is TRBJ2-7 and V is TRBV20-1; TRBD1 matches at 8 bases. CDR1 is DFQATT, CDR2 SNEGSKA, per germline (reference sequence). The CDR3 totals 13 residues. V dropped 7 bases and J dropped 7; count of bases not matched to a gene: 12. The chain's CDR3 is CSVMGQGAGEQYF. The CDR3 DNA reads TGCAGTGTCATGGGCCAGGGGGCTGGAGAGCAGTACTTC.

This clonotype was seen repeatedly, ten times or more. The chain has TRBV4-1 and TRBJ2-5, with D perhaps being TRBD1 or TRBD2 (6 bases each). This CDR3 contains 16 residues. V was shortened by 0 bases and J by 3 bases, with 14 bases between the two germline ends. Per the germline V gene, CDR1 is MGHRA and CDR2 is YSYEKL. This chain's CDR3 is CASSQDTGTGEETQYF. DNA of the CDR3: TGCGCCAGCAGCCAAGATACAGGGACGGGAGAAGAGACCCAGTACTTC.

A few counts support this clonotype. V gene TRBV5-4 combines with J gene TRBJ2-5; no reliable D call. Between the trimmed V and J ends, which lost 0 bases and 4 bases, there was a span of 10 bases. The CDR3 is made up of 14 amino acids. Looked up from germline, CDR1 is SGHNT and CDR2 is YYREEE (reference sequence). The CDR3, as DNA: TGTGCCAGCAGCTTGGTGGTAGGTTCAGAGACCCAGTACTTC. This sequence encodes CASSLVVGSETQYF.